Shown below are 6 T cell receptor beta chains from a single sample sequenced in a study of T-cell reconstitution after alpha-beta-depleted transplantation in children. Preparation of the TCRbeta library was carried out with unique molecular identifiers. TCRdb ran MiXCR on the PCR reads and lists one entry per CDR3 protein. Among approximately 230,000 distinct CDR3 sequences listed, around 25% were seen once. The input for sequencing was PBMCs, mostly from graft donor cells, taken 360 days after TCRalphabeta/CD19-depleted stem cell transplant. These receptors came from a female patient aged 2-10 years who had a stem cell transplant for congenital amegakaryocytic thrombocytopenia, so the T cells may come from the graft donor.

V usage is TRBV15 and J usage is TRBJ2-5; 8 bases line up with TRBD2. The CDR3 is 15 amino acids. V lost 10 bases and J lost 7; bases outside the gene matches: 17. Germline CDR1 reads LNHNV; CDR2 reads YYDKDF (reference sequence). The CDR3, as DNA: TGTGCCATTGTTGCGGCCAAGCGGGGGTCGGGGACCCAGTACTTC. This translates into CAIVAAKRGSGTQYF.

The chain combines TRBV7-2 with TRBJ2-5; the match to TRBD1 covers 9 bases. V shed 5 bases and J 5 bases; nucleotides not matched to a gene: 9. Germline V gene lookup returns CDR1 SGHTA and CDR2 FQGNSA. The length of the CDR3 is 15 residues. The CDR3 nucleotides read TGTGCCAGCAGCCGGACAGGGGCCGCCCCCGAGACCCAGTACTTC. It specifies CASSRTGAAPETQYF.

V usage is TRBV7-9 and J usage is TRBJ1-2; 9 nucleotides align to TRBD1. The CDR3 contains 13 residues. Germline V CDR1 and CDR2: SEHNR, FQNEAQ (reference sequence). The trim removed 3 bases at V and 11 bases at J, leaving 7 bases unmatched. This chain's CDR3 is CASSFLDRGRYTF. Written as DNA, the CDR3 is TGTGCCAGCAGCTTTTTGGACAGGGGCCGGTACACCTTC.

The V gene is TRBV28, the J gene TRBJ1-6; 7 bases are shared with TRBD1. V lost 8 bases, J lost 8 bases, and 9 bases stayed unmatched. Germline-derived CDR1 and CDR2 are MDHEN and SYDVKM. There are 14 residues in the CDR3. The CDR3 is CASQTGVGDSPLHF. CDR3 nucleotides: TGTGCCAGCCAAACAGGGGTCGGCGATTCACCCCTCCACTTT.

The rearrangement uses TRBV6-1 and TRBJ2-1; possible D gene TRBD1, 5 bases. Deletions cut 8 bases from V and 3 bases from J, with 14 bases between. The CDR3 is 14 residues long. Germline V CDR1 and CDR2: MNHNS, SASEGT. Written as DNA, the CDR3 is TGTGCCAGCGCCCGGCAGGACATCTACAATGAGCAGTTCTTC. Its protein is CASARQDIYNEQFF.

This clonotype was detected a few times. The chain combines TRBV5-8 with TRBJ2-3, with 7 bases matching TRBD1. The CDR3 extends over 16 amino acids. After removal of 4 bases from V and 6 bases from J, the junction contained 14 bases not matched to a gene. Germline CDR1 is SGHTS and CDR2 is YDEGEE. CDR3 nucleotides: TGTGCCAGCAGCCTGGGGACAGAAACTTTCATCGATACGCAGTATTTT. Its translation: CASSLGTETFIDTQYF.